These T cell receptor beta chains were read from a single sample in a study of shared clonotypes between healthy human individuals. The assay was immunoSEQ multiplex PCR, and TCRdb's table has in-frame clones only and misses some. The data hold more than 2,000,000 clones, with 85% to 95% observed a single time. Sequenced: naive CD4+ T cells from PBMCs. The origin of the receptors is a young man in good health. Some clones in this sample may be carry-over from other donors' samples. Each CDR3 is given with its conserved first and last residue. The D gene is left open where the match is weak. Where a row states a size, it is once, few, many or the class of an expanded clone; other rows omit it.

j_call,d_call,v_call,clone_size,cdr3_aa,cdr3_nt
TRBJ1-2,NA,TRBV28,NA,CASSFSGVGTF,TGTGCCAGCAGTTTTAGCGGCGTGGGCACCTTC
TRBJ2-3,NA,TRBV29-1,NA,CSVVSGTGSPDTQYF,TGCAGCGTTGTAAGCGGGACAGGCTCGCCAGATACGCAGTATTTT
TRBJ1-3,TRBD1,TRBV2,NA,CASSPNRGSGNTIYF,TGTGCCAGCAGTCCGAACAGGGGCTCTGGAAACACCATATATTTT
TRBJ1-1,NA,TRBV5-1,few,CASSWDGNTEAFF,TGCGCCAGCAGCTGGGACGGGAACACTGAAGCTTTCTTT
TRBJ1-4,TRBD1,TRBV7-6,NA,CASSPSLGQHNEKLFF,TGTGCCAGCAGCCCCAGTTTGGGACAGCATAATGAAAAACTGTTTTTT
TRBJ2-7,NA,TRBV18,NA,CASSPQGEEQYF,TGTGCCAGCTCACCTCAGGGCGAGGAGCAGTACTTC
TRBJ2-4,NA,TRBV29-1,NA,CSADSDKNIQYF,TGCAGCGCCGACTCGGACAAAAACATTCAGTACTTC
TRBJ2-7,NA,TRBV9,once,CASSLAEAPYEQYF,TGTGCCAGCAGTTTGGCGGAGGCTCCCTACGAGCAGTACTTC
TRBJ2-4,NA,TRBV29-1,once,CSVVTGPIAKNIQYF,TGCAGCGTTGTCACAGGACCTATAGCCAAAAACATTCAGTACTTC
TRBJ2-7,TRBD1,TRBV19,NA,CATRSGTGGSHEQYF,TGTGCCACTAGATCCGGGACAGGGGGCTCACACGAGCAGTACTTC
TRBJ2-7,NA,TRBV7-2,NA,CASSRPNYGAVSSYEQYF,TGTGCCAGCAGCCGCCCCAACTACGGAGCGGTCAGCTCCTACGAGCAGTACTTC
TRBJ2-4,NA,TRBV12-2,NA,CASRLGGQAGDF,TGTGCAAGTCGCTTAGGAGGACAGGCCGGGGACTTC
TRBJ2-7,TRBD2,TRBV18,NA,CASSQAGGPYEQYF,TGTGCCAGCTCACAAGCGGGAGGCCCCTACGAGCAGTACTTC
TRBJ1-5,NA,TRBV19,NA,CASSIYQGGTPQHF,TGTGCCAGTAGTATATATCAGGGAGGGACGCCCCAGCATTTT
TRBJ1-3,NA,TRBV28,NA,CASSVWTQRRGNTIYF,TGTGCCAGCAGTGTGTGGACTCAACGGCGTGGAAACACCATATATTTT
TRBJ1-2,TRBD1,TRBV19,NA,CASTPGTGKGYYGYTF,TGTGCCAGTACCCCGGGGACAGGCAAAGGATACTATGGCTACACCTTC
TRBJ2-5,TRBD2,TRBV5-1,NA,CASSLGLAGETQYF,TGCGCCAGCAGCCTTGGACTAGCCGGAGAGACCCAGTACTTC
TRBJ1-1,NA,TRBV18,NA,CASSQTGTKNTEAFF,TGTGCCAGCTCACAAACCGGGACAAAGAACACTGAAGCTTTCTTT
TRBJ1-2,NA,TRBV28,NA,CASSLTGNYGYTF,TGTGCCAGCAGTTTAACCGGCAACTATGGCTACACCTTC
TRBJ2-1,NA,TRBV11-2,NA,CASSLDGSLQAGRNEQFF,TGTGCCAGCAGCTTAGACGGAAGCTTACAGGCGGGTCGGAATGAGCAGTTCTTC
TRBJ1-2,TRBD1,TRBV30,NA,CARGQAGGYTF,TGTGCTCGAGGACAGGCGGGTGGCTACACCTTC
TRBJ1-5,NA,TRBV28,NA,CASSGGEAQHF,TGTGCCAGCAGCGGGGGGGAGGCCCAGCATTTT
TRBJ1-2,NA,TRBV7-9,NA,CASSAIDVYTF,TGTGCCAGCAGCGCCATCGACGTCTACACCTTC
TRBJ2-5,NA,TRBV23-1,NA,CASSHSASTQYF,TGCGCCAGCAGTCATTCGGCCTCGACCCAGTACTTC
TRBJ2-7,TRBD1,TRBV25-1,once,CASSARTGALEQYF,TGTGCCAGCAGTGCCCGGACAGGGGCTCTCGAGCAGTACTTC
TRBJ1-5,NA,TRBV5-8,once,CASSLGAGWSNQPQHF,TGTGCCAGCAGCTTGGGGGCAGGGTGGAGCAATCAGCCCCAGCATTTT
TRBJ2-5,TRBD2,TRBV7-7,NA,CASSPGLAGFETQYF,TGTGCCAGCAGCCCGGGACTAGCGGGATTTGAGACCCAGTACTTC
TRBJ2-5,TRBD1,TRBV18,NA,CASSPPSQGWETQYF,TGTGCCAGCTCACCACCCTCACAGGGGTGGGAGACCCAGTACTTC
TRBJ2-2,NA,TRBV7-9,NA,CASSLLAINTGELFF,TGTGCCAGCAGCTTACTAGCGATCAACACCGGGGAGCTGTTTTTT
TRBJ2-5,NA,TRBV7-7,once,CASSSVATGTQYF,TGTGCCAGCAGCTCAGTAGCGACAGGGACCCAGTACTTC
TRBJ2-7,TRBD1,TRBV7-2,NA,CASSLDGTGSREQYF,TGTGCCAGCAGCTTAGATGGGACAGGATCAAGGGAGCAGTACTTC
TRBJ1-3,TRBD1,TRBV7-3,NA,CASSLMTGGPIYF,TGTGCCAGCAGCTTAATGACAGGGGGGCCCATATATTTT
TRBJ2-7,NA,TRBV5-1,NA,CASSTAGTFLYEQYF,TGCGCCAGCAGCACCGCCGGGACTTTTCTCTACGAGCAGTACTTC
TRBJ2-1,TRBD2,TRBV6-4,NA,CASSTRGGTSRTLNEQFF,TGTGCCAGCAGTACACGGGGAGGGACTAGCCGTACCCTCAATGAGCAGTTCTTC
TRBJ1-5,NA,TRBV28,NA,CAGGPGNQPQHF,TGTGCCGGGGGGCCGGGCAATCAGCCCCAGCATTTT
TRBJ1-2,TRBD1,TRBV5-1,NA,CASSLGTGNGYTF,TGCGCCAGCAGCTTAGGGACAGGGAATGGCTACACCTTC
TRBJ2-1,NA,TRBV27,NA,CASRSFSGRQINEQFF,TGTGCCAGCAGATCTTTCTCGGGACGGCAGATCAATGAGCAGTTCTTC
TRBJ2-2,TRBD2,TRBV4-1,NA,CASSQDGGRLTSGVTGELFF,TGCGCCAGCAGCCAAGATGGGGGTCGGTTGACTAGCGGGGTCACCGGGGAGCTGTTTTTT
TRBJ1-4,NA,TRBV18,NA,CASSLNQAQVNEKLFF,TGTGCCAGCTCACTCAACCAAGCACAGGTGAATGAAAAACTGTTTTTT
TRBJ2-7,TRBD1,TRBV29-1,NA,CSVQDDGTGGYEQYF,TGCAGCGTTCAGGATGACGGGACAGGGGGCTACGAGCAGTACTTC
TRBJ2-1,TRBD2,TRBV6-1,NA,CASRVLAGGYNEQFF,TGTGCCAGCAGAGTACTAGCGGGGGGTTACAATGAGCAGTTCTTC
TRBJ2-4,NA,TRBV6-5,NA,CASSRGEWGKNIQYF,TGTGCCAGCAGCCGCGGAGAGTGGGGCAAAAACATTCAGTACTTC
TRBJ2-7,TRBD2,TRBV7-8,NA,CASSAGLAGGLYEQYF,TGTGCCAGCAGCGCGGGACTAGCGGGAGGACTCTACGAGCAGTACTTC
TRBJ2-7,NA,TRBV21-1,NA,CASSESPTYEQYF,TGTGCCAGCAGTGAAAGTCCGACCTACGAGCAGTACTTC
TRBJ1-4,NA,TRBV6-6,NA,CASSRDLGDLNEKLFF,TGTGCCAGCAGCCGGGACCTAGGGGACCTTAATGAAAAACTGTTTTTT
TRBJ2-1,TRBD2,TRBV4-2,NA,CASSQDPGTSVSSYNEQFF,TGTGCCAGCAGCCAAGACCCCGGGACTAGCGTGAGCTCCTACAATGAGCAGTTCTTC